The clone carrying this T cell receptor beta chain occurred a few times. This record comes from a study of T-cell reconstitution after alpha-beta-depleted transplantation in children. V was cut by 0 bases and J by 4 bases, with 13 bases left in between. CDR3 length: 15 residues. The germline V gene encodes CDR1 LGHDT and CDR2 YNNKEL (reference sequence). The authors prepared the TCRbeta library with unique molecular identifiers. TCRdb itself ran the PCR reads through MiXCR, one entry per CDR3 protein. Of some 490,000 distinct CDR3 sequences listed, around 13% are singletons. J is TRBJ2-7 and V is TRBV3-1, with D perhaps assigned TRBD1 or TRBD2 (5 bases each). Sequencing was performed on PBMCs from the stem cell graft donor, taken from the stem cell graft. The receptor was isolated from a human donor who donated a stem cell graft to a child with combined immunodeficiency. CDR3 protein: CASSQEPGTPYEQYF. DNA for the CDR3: TGTGCCAGCAGCCAAGAACCAGGGACCCCTTACGAGCAGTACTTC.